The source of this T cell receptor (beta chain) is a study of kidney transplant recipient with SARS-CoV-2 infection. This clonotype was picked up many times. The CDR3 has 16 residues. The V end lost 3 bases, the J end lost 4 bases, and 16 bases lay between the germline ends. The germline CDR1 and CDR2 sequences are LGHDT and YNNKEL (reference sequence). TCRdb analysed the reads with MiXCR anew, one entry per CDR3 protein. The top ten clones hold more than 6.5% of a sample with some 220,000 distinct CDR3 sequences, under 30% of them seen once. This TCR was recovered from a male patient between 25 and 39 years old who had COVID-19 and was a kidney transplant recipient. Some T cells may be the graft donor's. The sample here was a blood sample, taken at baseline and between days 110 and 120 from a kidney transplant recipient. The chain combines TRBV3-1 with TRBJ1-3; D is perhaps TRBD1 (5 bases). The CDR3 nucleotides are TGTGCCAGCAGCCAGCTATCTAGGGGAAAAGGAAACACCATATATTTT. It specifies CASSQLSRGKGNTIYF.